This T cell receptor beta chain is from a study of T cell repertoires in cytomegalovirus infection. Overall study context: It was the public TCR beta signatures that indicated both CMV infection and matching HLA type.

TCRdb re-derived calls from the reads in MiXCR, one entry per CDR3 protein. The table has roughly 860,000 distinct CDR3 sequences, around a third seen once. As regards this clonotype: Its antigen remains unidentified.

Overall study results and limits: What dominated the ex vivo response were HLA-C-restricted CMV-specific TCR beta clonotypes.

The CDR3 covers 12 residues. Germline assignment: CDR1 DFQATT and CDR2 SNEGSKA (reference sequence). V was trimmed by 6 bases and J by 8 bases, leaving 11 bases between them. The gene calls are TRBV20-1 and TRBJ1-6; tentative D call: TRBD1 (5 bases). Sequenced material: cultured CD8+ T cells from PBMCs, taken from culture after CMV antigen stimulation. This clonotype originated in a human donor in good health (CMV status not recorded). Some clones in this sample may be carry-over from other donors' samples. The CDR3 DNA sequence: TGCAGTGCCCAGCAGGGATATTCACCCCTCCACTTT. As protein: CSAQQGYSPLHF.